This paragraph covers one T cell receptor (beta chain) sequence. These data come from a study of blood T cell repertoires in COVID-19. Across the study: From the United States, Italy and Spain came samples of acute and convalescent COVID-19. T cells, B-cell-depleted T cells, or PBMCs provided the cDNA or gDNA that served as material.

Under the authors' procedure: Reference gene primers were amplified, and this amplification served to estimate nucleated cell counts. The table came from immunoSEQ multiplex PCR; TCRdb's copy has only in-frame clones and leaves some out. V and J calls and clone size are copied from that table; D and trimming were computed from the DNA. Seen here are approximately 72,000 clones, around 90% observed once, and the top ten hold around 30%. This clonotype was sampled from a man aged 45-65 years with acute or convalescent COVID-19. Sequenced: peripheral blood.

The DNA of the CDR3 is TGTGCCAGCAGTGAAGTGGAGACAGGACGTAATCAGCCCCAGCATTTT. It yields the protein CASSEVETGRNQPQHF. The V gene is TRBV6-1, the J gene TRBJ1-5; D may be TRBD1 (6 bases). The CDR3 contains 16 residues. Per the germline V gene, CDR1 is MNHNS and CDR2 is SASEGT. Trimming shortened V by 1 base and J by 4 bases, and 14 bases separated the two germline ends.